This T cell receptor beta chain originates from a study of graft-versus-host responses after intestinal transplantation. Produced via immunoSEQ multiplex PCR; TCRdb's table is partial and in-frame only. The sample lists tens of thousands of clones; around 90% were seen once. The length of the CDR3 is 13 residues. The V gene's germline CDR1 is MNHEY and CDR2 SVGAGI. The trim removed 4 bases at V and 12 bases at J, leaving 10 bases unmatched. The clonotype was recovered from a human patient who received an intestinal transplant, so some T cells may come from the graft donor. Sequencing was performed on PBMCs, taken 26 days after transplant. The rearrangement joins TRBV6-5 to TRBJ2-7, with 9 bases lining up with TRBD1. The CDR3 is CASSSDPTGGRYF. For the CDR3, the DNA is TGTGCCAGCAGTTCGGACCCTACAGGGGGCAGGTACTTC.